These 24 T cell receptor beta chains came from one sample sequenced in a study of blood T cell repertoires in COVID-19. Libraries were prepared by immunoSEQ multiplex PCR; TCRdb keeps only in-frame clonotypes and omits some of them. The repertoire has 210,000 or so clones, 75% to 90% of them found once; the top ten carry roughly 3.7%. Sequencing used PBMCs or T cells enriched from blood (not recorded which). These receptors all stem from a woman younger than 45 who had been exposed to COVID-19.

The chain employs TRBV5-1 and TRBJ2-7; 11 bases are a match to TRBD2. The germline CDR1 and CDR2 sequences are SGHRS and YFSETQ. With V trimmed by 4 bases and J by 5 bases, 11 bases remained unmatched. This CDR3 comprises 16 residues. The CDR3 coding sequence is TGCGCCAGCAGCCGACCGACTAGCGGGACGATAAACGAGCAGTACTTC. Encoded protein: CASSRPTSGTINEQYF.

The chain joins TRBV3-1 (or the pseudogene TRBV3-2) to TRBJ1-2; D possibly corresponds to TRBD1 (6 bases). Germline lookup yields CDR1 LGHDT and CDR2 YNNKEL (reference sequence). The V end was cut by 4 bases, the J end by 4 bases, with 16 bases between. The CDR3 runs 15 residues. The CDR3 coding sequence is TGTGCCAGCAGCCCCCCATCTGGACAGTCCTATGGCTACACCTTC. Its protein is CASSPPSGQSYGYTF.

This clone was seen once. The V and J genes are TRBV28 and TRBJ1-1; 7 bases map to TRBD1. Germline V gene lookup returns CDR1 MDHEN and CDR2 SYDVKM. The CDR3 is made up of 14 amino acids. V shed 5 bases, J shed 1 base, and the junction held 4 bases outside the gene matches. CDR3 residues: CASSRGDRNTEAFF. Here the CDR3 DNA reads TGTGCCAGCAGTAGGGGGGACAGGAACACTGAAGCTTTCTTT.

The chain couples TRBV24-1 to TRBJ2-3; D unclear. From germline, CDR1 is KGHDR and CDR2 SFDVKD. The V end lost 4 bases, the J end lost 0 bases, and 13 bases lay between the germline ends. The CDR3 runs to 16 residues. The CDR3 spells CATSELSEKSTDTQYF. DNA for the CDR3: TGTGCCACCAGTGAGCTGTCAGAAAAAAGCACAGATACGCAGTATTTT.

The chain joins TRBV10-3 to TRBJ1-2; 10 positions agree with TRBD1. Germline V CDR1 and CDR2: ENHRY, SYGVKD. Trimming cost V 4 bases and J 7 bases; bases outside gene matches: 3. This CDR3 is built from 13 residues. This chain's CDR3 is CAISGDRGLGYTF. CDR3 DNA: TGTGCCATCAGTGGAGACAGGGGGCTTGGCTACACCTTC.

The genes are TRBV24-1 and TRBJ1-2; the D gene is possibly TRBD1 (6 bases). This CDR3 contains 13 residues. Trimming removed 2 bases at V and 6 bases at J, with 9 bases between. Germline loops: CDR1 KGHDR, CDR2 SFDVKD. Written as DNA, the CDR3 is TGTGCCACCAGTGATTCTGCAGGGGATGGCTACACCTTC. Translating it yields CATSDSAGDGYTF.

This chain joins TRBV13 and TRBJ2-7, with 11 bases matching TRBD2. The V segment lost 5 bases and the J segment 3 bases; nucleotides outside the gene matches: 6. Germline V gene lookup returns CDR1 PRHDT and CDR2 FYEKMQ (reference sequence). The length of the CDR3 is 15 residues. The CDR3 loop is CASSVTGTSGYEQYF. CDR3 coding DNA: TGTGCCAGCAGCGTAACCGGGACTAGCGGCTACGAGCAGTACTTC.

This clone appeared a single time. The chain employs TRBV3-1 (or the pseudogene TRBV3-2) and TRBJ1-1; TRBD1 aligns across 11 bases. The length of the CDR3 is 14 residues. Germline V gives CDR1 LGHDT, CDR2 YNNKEL (reference sequence). Unmatched junction bases numbered 4, after V lost 3 bases and J lost 7 bases. The CDR3 bases are TGTGCCAGCAGCCAGGGACAGGGGGGCAGTGAAGCTTTCTTT. Translated: CASSQGQGGSEAFF.

The gene calls are TRBV14 and TRBJ2-2; 7 bases fit TRBD1. Germline CDR1 and CDR2: SGHDN and FVKESK. After removal of 0 bases from V and 4 bases from J, the junction contained 2 bases not matched to a gene. The CDR3 consists of 15 residues. This CDR3 reads CASSQDQGVTGELFF. CDR3 nucleotides: TGTGCCAGCAGCCAAGATCAGGGGGTCACCGGGGAGCTGTTTTTT.

This chain joins TRBV15 and TRBJ2-5; 11 bases fit TRBD2. The ends lost 0 bases at V and 1 base at J; junction bases unmatched: 4. Per the germline V gene, CDR1 is LNHNV and CDR2 is YYDKDF (reference sequence). This CDR3 has 17 residues. CDR3 amino acids: CATSREASGRPQETQYF. In DNA, the CDR3 is TGTGCCACCAGCAGAGAGGCTAGCGGGAGGCCCCAAGAGACCCAGTACTTC.

This chain connects TRBV2 to TRBJ2-1; 13 bases are shared with TRBD2. Germline V lookup: CDR1 SNHLY, CDR2 FYNNEI. The CDR3 consists of 14 residues. The J segment lost 6 bases and the V segment lost 8 bases, leaving 4 bases of the junction unmatched. The CDR3 DNA sequence: TGTGCCAGCGTATGGACTAGCGGGAGCAATGAGCAGTTCTTC. Amino acid sequence: CASVWTSGSNEQFF.

CDR3 loop: CASSSGLAGVGGQETQYF. CDR3 coding DNA: TGTGCCAGCAGCAGCGGACTAGCGGGAGTTGGTGGGCAAGAGACCCAGTACTTC. This chain uses TRBV21-1 with TRBJ2-5; the table calls TRBD2, which could not be checked here. TRBV21-1 is a pseudogene locus. The CDR3 has 18 residues.

The chain combines TRBV3-1 (or the pseudogene TRBV3-2) with TRBJ1-2; unclear D gene. Germline V lookup: CDR1 LGHDT, CDR2 YNNKEL (reference sequence). The V end was cut by 4 bases, the J end by 4 bases, with 10 bases between. The CDR3 has 13 amino acids. DNA of the CDR3: TGTGCCAGCAGCCTTGTTACAGCCTATGGCTACACCTTC. It translates to CASSLVTAYGYTF.

Comment on this clone: This specimen includes other DNA sequences encoding the same CDR3. The chain has TRBV2 and TRBJ1-2; possible D gene TRBD1, 5 bases. V shed 1 base and J shed 4 bases, with 7 bases lying between them. CDR3 size: 13 residues. Germline assignment: CDR1 SNHLY and CDR2 FYNNEI. The CDR3 DNA reads TGTGCCAGCAGTGAAGAGGGGTTCTATGGCTACACCTTC. The encoded protein is CASSEEGFYGYTF.

This chain connects TRBV4-1 to TRBJ2-5, with D perhaps matching TRBD2 (6 bases). The germline CDR1 and CDR2 sequences are MGHRA and YSYEKL. This CDR3 region has 16 residues. Trimming took 1 base from V and 5 from J, leaving 17 bases between them. In DNA, the CDR3 is TGCGCCAGCAGCCAAGTAATTTGGCGGGATCGGGAGACCCAGTACTTC. Translating gives CASSQVIWRDRETQYF.

The chain recombines TRBV4-1 with TRBJ1-1; unclear D gene. The V gene's germline CDR1 is MGHRA and CDR2 YSYEKL. V lost 2 bases and J lost 0, with 4 bases in between. CDR3 size: 13 residues. CDR3 residues: CASSQLVNTEAFF. The CDR3 nucleotides read TGCGCCAGCAGCCAACTAGTGAACACTGAAGCTTTCTTT.

The genes are TRBV25-1 and TRBJ1-1; D might be TRBD1 (5 bases). CDR1 and CDR2 (germline): MGHDK, SYGVNS. V was pared by 4 bases and J by 3 bases, with 12 bases between. This CDR3 contains 14 residues. DNA for the CDR3: TGTGCCAGCAGTGGTCGGGGGGTTCACACTGAAGCTTTCTTT. Encoded protein: CASSGRGVHTEAFF.

The chain uses TRBV5-1 and TRBJ1-1; D is undetermined. Trimming pared 4 bases from V and 1 base from J, leaving 14 bases between. There are 15 residues in the CDR3. Per the germline V gene, CDR1 is SGHRS and CDR2 is YFSETQ. CDR3 sequence (DNA): TGCGCCAGCAGCCCCGGGAGGGAGAGGAACACTGAAGCTTTCTTT. This sequence encodes CASSPGRERNTEAFF.

This chain connects TRBV10-2 to TRBJ1-5; maybe TRBD1 (6 bases). CDR1 is WSHSY, CDR2 SAAADI, per germline. V lost 0 bases to trimming and J lost 9 bases, with 15 bases between them. CDR3 length: 15 residues. The CDR3 sequence: CASSESRQANWPQHF. DNA for the CDR3: TGCGCCAGCAGTGAGTCGCGACAGGCGAACTGGCCCCAGCATTTT.

This sequence joins TRBV11-2 and TRBJ2-7; D is undetermined. The V gene lost 0 bases and the J gene lost 3 bases, with 12 bases spanning the gap. This CDR3 region has 15 residues. From germline, CDR1 is SGHAT and CDR2 FQNNGV. For the CDR3, the DNA is TGTGCCAGCAGCTTAGAGCCTTCTAACTTCTACGAGCAGTACTTC. Protein: CASSLEPSNFYEQYF. The full variable domain, its missing parts supplied by reference TRBV11-2 and TRBJ2-7, is EAGVAQSPRYKIIEKRQSVAFWCNPISGHATLYWYQQILGQGPKLLIQFQNNGVVDDSQLPKDRFSAERLKGVDSTLKIQPAKLEDSAVYLCASSLEPSNFYEQYFGPGTRLTVT.

This chain joins TRBV28 and TRBJ1-4, with 11 nucleotides matching TRBD1. V was pared by 3 bases and J by 8 bases, with 5 bases of the junction left unmatched. CDR1 and CDR2 (germline): MDHEN, SYDVKM. The CDR3 totals 15 residues. For the CDR3, the DNA is TGTGCCAGCAGTTTGAGGGGACAGGGGGGAGAAAAACTGTTTTTT. Amino acids: CASSLRGQGGEKLFF. Variable domain in full (rest from reference TRBV28 and TRBJ1-4): DVKVTQSSRYLVKRTGEKVFLECVQDMDHENMFWYRQDPGLGLRLIYFSYDVKMKEKGDIPEGYSVSREKKERFSLILESASTNQTSMYLCASSLRGQGGEKLFFGSGTQLSVL.

The rearrangement joins TRBV11-2 to TRBJ1-1; 7 bases align to TRBD1. The CDR3 runs to 14 residues. Germline CDR1 reads SGHAT; CDR2 reads FQNNGV. The junction had 3 bases not matched to a gene; V was cut back by 5 bases and J by 0 bases. CDR3 residues: CASSQGQMNTEAFF. CDR3 DNA sequence: TGTGCCAGCAGCCAGGGACAGATGAACACTGAAGCTTTCTTT.

The chain links TRBV5-4 to TRBJ2-2; 14 nucleotides align to TRBD2. The CDR3 spans 16 residues. CDR1 is SGHNT, CDR2 YYREEE, per germline (reference sequence). V lost 4 bases, J lost 4 bases, and 3 bases stayed unmatched. Written as DNA, the CDR3 is TGTGCCAGCAGCGCTGGACTAGCGGGAGGCACCGGGGAGCTGTTTTTT. It yields the protein CASSAGLAGGTGELFF.

The chain recombines TRBV11-2 with TRBJ2-7; 9 bases fit TRBD1. The CDR3 consists of 18 residues. The germline V gene has CDR1 SGHAT and CDR2 FQNNGV. V trimming: 3 bases; J trimming: 3 bases; junction bases outside the gene matches: 15. The CDR3 reads CASSFSSGTGTVLYEQYF. CDR3 bases: TGTGCCAGCAGCTTTAGTTCTGGGACAGGGACCGTCCTCTACGAGCAGTACTTC.